The 5 T cell receptor beta chains below come from one sample, sequenced in a study of T cell changes during pregnancy in multiple sclerosis (dated by TCRdb to about 2019). Receptor amplification or capture employed the immunoSEQ multiplex PCR assay. TCRdb stores this immuneACCESS table with in-frame sequences only. Part of the clones is absent; in the studies checked, under half of the shortfall reflects unresolved V genes, and no reason is known for the rest. This sample comprises fewer than 60,000 clones, around 92% of them detected only once. The ten top clones hold around 0.66% of the sample. The sequenced sample was CD4+ T cells from peripheral blood mononuclear cells, obtained after pregnancy. These receptors were taken from a female donor with multiple sclerosis, enrolled in a pregnancy study.

V and J are TRBV11-3 and TRBJ2-3, with a possible D match to TRBD2 (7 bases). This CDR3 contains 14 residues. Germline values: CDR1 SGHNT, CDR2 YENEEA. V was shortened by 5 bases and J by 4 bases, with 13 bases between the two germline ends. The CDR3 loop is CASSRSGGADTQYF. In DNA, the CDR3 is TGTGCCAGCAGCCGCTCGGGGGGCGCAGATACGCAGTATTTT.

The V gene is TRBV6-1, the J gene TRBJ2-5; 7 positions agree with TRBD2. The V and J ends lost 4 bases and 4 bases, in that order; junction bases with no gene match: 12. The CDR3 length is 16 residues. In germline, CDR1 is MNHNS, CDR2 SASEGT. The CDR3 is CASSAWEGRPPETQYF. The CDR3 nucleotides read TGTGCCAGCAGTGCCTGGGAGGGCAGGCCCCCAGAGACCCAGTACTTC.

The chain recombines TRBV6-5 with TRBJ2-5; 9 positions match TRBD2. The V gene's germline CDR1 is MNHEY and CDR2 SVGAGI. V was clipped by 4 bases and J by 5 bases; unmatched bases: 11. The CDR3 is 16 residues long. For the CDR3, the DNA is TGTGCCAGCAGTTCCCCAGCGGGGGGAGCGGAGGAGACCCAGTACTTC. This sequence encodes CASSSPAGGAEETQYF.

V is TRBV27 and J is TRBJ2-7; 10 bases are a match to TRBD1. This CDR3 has 15 amino acids. V lost 5 bases, J lost 4 bases, and 8 bases stayed unmatched. Germline lookup yields CDR1 MNHEY and CDR2 SMNVEV (reference sequence). DNA for the CDR3: TGTGCCAGCAGTCAACGACAGGGGGCGCCGTACGAGCAGTACTTC. This codes for CASSQRQGAPYEQYF.

The V gene is TRBV6-6, the J gene TRBJ2-7; 8 bases are a match to TRBD1. V lost 0 bases and J lost 2; bases outside the gene matches: 6. The CDR3 length is 16 residues. CDR1 and CDR2 from the germline V gene are MNHNY and SVGAGI (reference sequence). The CDR3 region is CASSYSRTGSTYEQYF. CDR3 coding DNA: TGTGCCAGCAGTTACTCACGGACAGGGAGTACCTACGAGCAGTACTTC.